These T cell receptor beta chains were read from a single sample in a study of cytomegalovirus exposure and HLA in healthy donors. TCRdb keeps only in-frame clones here, not all; method: immunoSEQ multiplex PCR. The sample includes 110,000 to 150,000 clones, more than 9.5% of them seen just once. Sequencing was performed on PBMCs. These receptor sequences come from a man aged 50 to 60 in good health and CMV-seronegative. Both conserved end residues are part of each CDR3. The D gene is left open where the match is weak. Clone size is stated in some rows and not others, as once, few, many or a class when expanded.

TRBV2	TRBJ1-1	TRBD1	few	CASSKQGAMNTEAFF	TGTGCCAGCAGTAAACAGGGGGCCATGAACACTGAAGCTTTCTTT
TRBV27	TRBJ1-4	NA	few	CASSPLDTTNEKLFF	TGTGCCAGCAGTCCCCTCGACACAACTAATGAAAAACTGTTTTTT
TRBV7-3	TRBJ2-2	TRBD2	NA	CASSLRAGEGTGELFF	TGTGCCAGCAGCTTACGAGCGGGAGAAGGAACCGGGGAGCTGTTTTTT
TRBV29-1	TRBJ2-7	TRBD2	few	CSVEDPTSGDPYEQYF	TGCAGCGTTGAGGACCCGACTAGCGGGGACCCCTACGAGCAGTACTTC
TRBV18	TRBJ1-5	TRBD1	once	CASSPLPGQGEQPQHF	TGTGCCAGCTCACCACTCCCAGGACAGGGTGAACAGCCCCAGCATTTT
TRBV18	TRBJ2-7	TRBD2	few	CASSPRPGGGDEQYF	TGTGCCAGCTCACCCCGCCCGGGGGGAGGCGACGAGCAGTACTTC
TRBV11-2	TRBJ1-1	NA	NA	CASSLGRGNTEAFF	TGTGCCAGCAGCTTAGGAAGGGGAAATACTGAAGCTTTCTTT
TRBV6-1	TRBJ2-5	NA	NA	CASARPGANQETQYF	TGTGCCAGCGCTCGGCCAGGGGCGAACCAAGAGACCCAGTACTTC
TRBV5-1	TRBJ1-2	TRBD1	NA	CASSARGQPAPNYGYTF	TGCGCCAGCAGCGCGCGGGGACAGCCTGCCCCTAACTATGGCTACACCTTC
TRBV18	TRBJ1-3	NA	NA	CASSPMDSRSGNTIYF	TGTGCCAGCTCACCTATGGACAGCCGCTCTGGAAACACCATATATTTT
TRBV5-4	TRBJ2-5	TRBD2	few	CASRPPGRGETQYF	TGTGCCAGCAGACCACCAGGGAGGGGAGAGACCCAGTACTTC
TRBV7-8	TRBJ2-3	TRBD1	few	CASSLAGTGSHTQYF	TGTGCCAGCAGCTTAGCAGGGACAGGGTCCCATACGCAGTATTTT
TRBV10-3	TRBJ1-2	TRBD1	NA	CAISESRGSNYGYTF	TGTGCCATCAGTGAGTCCAGGGGGTCTAACTATGGCTACACCTTC
TRBV28	TRBJ1-2	TRBD1	NA	CASSLPTGTGVGYGYTF	TGTGCCAGCAGTTTACCCACCGGGACAGGGGTGGGCTATGGCTACACCTTC
TRBV18	TRBJ2-1	NA	few	CASSPTRGSYNEQFF	TGTGCCAGCTCACCCACTAGAGGCTCCTACAATGAGCAGTTCTTC
TRBV19	TRBJ1-2	NA	NA	CASSIEVQVGFNGYTF	TGTGCCAGTAGTATAGAGGTACAGGTAGGATTCAACGGCTACACCTTC
TRBV19	TRBJ1-6	NA	few	CASSIGETGHSPLHF	TGTGCCAGTAGTATTGGGGAGACAGGACATTCACCCCTCCACTTT
TRBV6-1	TRBJ2-7	TRBD1	few	CASSDLGQGHYEQYF	TGTGCCAGCAGTGATCTTGGACAGGGACACTACGAGCAGTACTTC
TRBV19	TRBJ1-2	NA	NA	CASSSGGANYGYTF	TGTGCCAGTAGTTCCGGGGGAGCTAACTATGGCTACACCTTC
TRBV30	TRBJ1-1	NA	NA	CAWGEFGGTEAFF	TGTGCCTGGGGTGAATTTGGGGGGACTGAAGCTTTCTTT
TRBV6-6	TRBJ2-7	TRBD1	few	CASSYNNWGQTYEQYF	TGTGCCAGCAGTTACAACAACTGGGGACAGACCTACGAGCAGTACTTC
TRBV9	TRBJ1-1	NA	few	CASSKSAVQDEAFF	TGTGCCAGCAGTAAATCGGCGGTACAGGATGAAGCTTTCTTT
TRBV15	TRBJ2-1	TRBD2	NA	CATSRDPWGGSYNEQFF	TGTGCCACCAGCAGAGATCCTTGGGGGGGCTCCTACAATGAGCAGTTCTTC
TRBV11-3	TRBJ1-3	NA	few	CASSLGASSGNTIYF	TGTGCCAGCAGCTTAGGGGCGAGCTCTGGAAACACCATATATTTT
TRBV30	TRBJ2-3	TRBD1	few	CAYSPNRGRGWEYF	TGTGCCTACAGCCCCAACAGGGGACGGGGATGGGAGTATTTT
TRBV6-4	TRBJ2-5	TRBD2	NA	CASRGGGTSGRETQYF	TGTGCCAGCCGGGGAGGGGGGACTAGCGGGAGGGAGACCCAGTACTTC
TRBV19	TRBJ2-1	NA	many	CASSISSATYNEQFF	TGTGCCAGTAGTATCTCTAGCGCCACCTACAATGAGCAGTTCTTC
TRBV18	TRBJ2-7	NA	NA	CASSPPPTGLYEQYF	TGTGCCAGCTCACCACCCCCTACAGGATTATACGAGCAGTACTTC
TRBV9	TRBJ2-5	TRBD2	NA	CASSGGLAGGQETQYF	TGTGCCAGCAGCGGAGGACTAGCGGGGGGCCAAGAGACCCAGTACTTC
TRBV6-1	TRBJ1-1	NA	NA	CASSELGDLSRVAFF	TGTGCCAGCAGTGAATTGGGGGACTTAAGTCGGGTGGCTTTCTTT
TRBV2	TRBJ2-7	NA	NA	CASRRGGSNHEQYF	TGTGCCAGCAGGAGGGGGGGGTCCAACCACGAGCAGTACTTC
TRBV27	TRBJ1-1	NA	NA	CASSYSGMNTEAFF	TGTGCCAGCAGTTACTCGGGGATGAACACTGAAGCTTTCTTT
TRBV5-1	TRBJ1-1	TRBD1	few	CASSFNRGLVEAFF	TGCGCCAGCAGCTTTAACAGGGGGCTGGTGGAAGCTTTCTTT
TRBV18	TRBJ1-1	TRBD1	few	CASSPRFPGQGPGDTEAFF	TGTGCCAGCTCACCCCGCTTCCCTGGACAGGGACCTGGGGACACTGAAGCTTTCTTT
TRBV19	TRBJ1-1	NA	few	CASSTPGWGNTEAFF	TGTGCCAGTAGTACACCAGGGTGGGGAAACACTGAAGCTTTCTTT
TRBV2	TRBJ1-4	TRBD1	few	CASSEGLGRGRASTNEKLFF	TGTGCCAGCAGTGAGGGTTTGGGCAGGGGGCGCGCATCAACTAATGAAAAACTGTTTTTT
TRBV7-9	TRBJ1-4	NA	few	CASSALTAEKLFF	TGTGCCAGCAGCGCTCTGACAGCCGAAAAACTGTTTTTT
TRBV7-9	TRBJ1-5	TRBD1	few	CASSSTGVSNQPQHF	TGTGCCAGCAGCTCGACAGGGGTTAGCAATCAGCCCCAGCATTTT
TRBV9	TRBJ2-2	NA	few	CASSVASGELFF	TGTGCCAGCAGCGTTGCCAGCGGGGAGCTGTTTTTT
TRBV7-9	TRBJ2-7	TRBD1	few	CASSFGQGEHEQYF	TGTGCCAGCAGCTTTGGACAGGGCGAACACGAGCAGTACTTC
TRBV9	TRBJ2-3	TRBD2	NA	CASRGLAGGDTQYF	TGTGCCAGCAGGGGACTAGCGGGGGGAGATACGCAGTATTTT
TRBV6-4	TRBJ2-3	TRBD2	few	CASSEEASGADTQYF	TGTGCCAGCAGTGAGGAGGCTAGCGGTGCAGATACGCAGTATTTT
TRBV6-1	TRBJ1-2	NA	NA	CASSEASGANYGYTF	TGTGCCAGCAGTGAAGCGTCGGGGGCTAACTATGGCTACACCTTC
TRBV11-2	TRBJ2-1	NA	few	CASSLVSGRRKFF	TGTGCCAGCAGCTTAGTCTCTGGCCGGAGGAAGTTCTTC
TRBV11-2	TRBJ2-7	TRBD2	few	CASRASGRIYEQYF	TGTGCCAGCAGGGCTAGCGGGAGGATCTACGAGCAGTACTTC
TRBV19	TRBJ2-1	NA	NA	CASSMVRVNEQFF	TGTGCCAGTAGTATGGTCAGGGTCAATGAGCAGTTCTTC
TRBV30	TRBJ2-1	NA	NA	CAWGQGRNEQFF	TGTGCCTGGGGCCAGGGTAGGAATGAGCAGTTCTTC
TRBV28	TRBJ1-5	NA	few	CASSLRDYSNQPQHF	TGTGCCAGCAGTTTAAGGGACTATAGCAATCAGCCCCAGCATTTT
TRBV5-1	TRBJ1-1	NA	few	CASSQGGQFDTEAFF	TGCGCCAGCAGCCAGGGCGGCCAGTTCGACACTGAAGCTTTCTTT
TRBV2	TRBJ2-3	NA	few	CASSDAGGETDTQYF	TGTGCCAGCAGTGATGCGGGCGGGGAAACAGATACGCAGTATTTT
TRBV18	TRBJ2-7	NA	few	CASSPTQTAYEQYF	TGTGCCAGCTCACCGACTCAGACGGCCTACGAGCAGTACTTC
TRBV18	TRBJ2-5	NA	few	CASSPVENQETQYF	TGTGCCAGCTCACCGGTAGAGAACCAAGAGACCCAGTACTTC
TRBV19	TRBJ1-4	TRBD1	NA	CASRDRGDEKLFF	TGTGCCAGTAGGGACAGGGGAGATGAAAAACTGTTTTTT
TRBV2	TRBJ2-2	NA	few	CASSLRAEGELFF	TGTGCCAGCAGTTTAAGAGCGGAGGGGGAGCTGTTTTTT
TRBV6-5	TRBJ2-1	TRBD2	few	CASSYSGLAVEQFF	TGTGCCAGCAGTTACTCGGGACTAGCAGTTGAGCAGTTCTTC
TRBV6-1	TRBJ2-7	TRBD2	NA	CASRVQRGMSYEQYF	TGTGCCAGCAGAGTGCAGCGGGGAATGTCCTACGAGCAGTACTTC
TRBV19	TRBJ1-4	TRBD1	few	CASSMLTGAGEKLFF	TGTGCCAGTAGTATGCTGACAGGGGCTGGCGAAAAACTGTTTTTT
TRBV10-3	TRBJ1-5	TRBD1	NA	CAISENRGQSNQPQHF	TGTGCCATCAGTGAAAACAGGGGGCAAAGCAATCAGCCCCAGCATTTT